The rows below give T cell receptor beta chains drawn from one sample of a study of shared clonotypes between healthy human individuals. Sequenced by immunoSEQ multiplex PCR; TCRdb stores in-frame clones only, minus some. The sample contains over a million clones, about 80% of which appear only once. What was sequenced was memory CD4+ T cells from PBMCs. These receptors were collected from a man aged 18-30 years in good health. Some clones in this sample may be carry-over from other donors' samples. Each CDR3 is given without its conserved first and last residue. The size entry is marked missing in some rows and otherwise reads once, few, many or a size class.

abundance,j_gene,v_gene,CDR3aa
NA,TRBJ2-1,TRBV18,ASSPRTSSYNEQF
NA,TRBJ2-2,TRBV27,ASRWDGNTGELF
once,TRBJ1-5,TRBV28,ASDRQDRSQPQH
NA,TRBJ2-1,TRBV25-1,ASSEFTGYNEQF
NA,TRBJ1-4,TRBV9,ASSVGVVGGNEKLF
NA,TRBJ2-3,TRBV6-1,ASRMGLAGDTQY
NA,TRBJ2-7,TRBV29-1,SVMRGTAGNEQY
NA,TRBJ1-2,TRBV6-5,ASSYRAQLGGYT
NA,TRBJ2-5,TRBV6-6,ASSRDRPRETQY
NA,TRBJ2-7,TRBV5-1,ASSLAGQSYEQY
NA,TRBJ2-5,TRBV10-3,ASGTAQETQY
many,TRBJ2-7,TRBV15,ATSSQGAYEQY
NA,TRBJ1-4,TRBV4-3,ASSQDAGVNEKLF
NA,TRBJ1-2,TRBV10-3,AISTGYYGYT
NA,TRBJ2-1,TRBV7-8,ASSPRLAGGSYNEQF
NA,TRBJ1-1,TRBV7-2,ASSPTGRGLNTEAF
NA,TRBJ1-5,TRBV9,ASSVAQDQPQH
NA,TRBJ2-6,TRBV9,ASSVAGSAGANVLT
NA,TRBJ2-5,TRBV6-5,ASSSRTGGQETQY
NA,TRBJ1-2,TRBV6-5,ASSQDSTYGYT
NA,TRBJ2-3,TRBV29-1,SVSQPIDTQY
NA,TRBJ1-5,TRBV18,ASFGQGNQPQH
once,TRBJ1-5,TRBV6-1,ASSDTSGGGNQPQH
once,TRBJ2-7,TRBV7-8,ASSLGRAYEQY
NA,TRBJ2-2,TRBV5-1,ASKTTSNTGELF